This TCR beta chain was sequenced in a study of blood T cell repertoires in COVID-19. Study overall: Spain, Italy and the United States supplied samples that represented acute and convalescent COVID-19.

Germline assignment: CDR1 GTSNPN and CDR2 SVGIG (reference sequence). This CDR3 comprises 13 residues. V was trimmed by 3 bases and J by 3 bases, leaving 11 bases between them. This clone showed up just once. In the source study's methods: By means of reference gene primer amplification, nucleated cell counts were estimated. TCRdb's copy holds only in-frame clones and misses some; the assay was immunoSEQ multiplex PCR. Clonal size and the V and J genes are those of that table, whereas D and trimming came from the DNA. The sample shows about 270,000 clones, around 87% of them seen only once. This sequence originates from a woman in her forties or fifties with acute or convalescent COVID-19. The chain joins TRBV30 to TRBJ1-2; no reliable D call. Material: peripheral blood. The CDR3 DNA sequence: TGTGCCTGGAGCCCAGATTTCTACTATGGCTACACCTTC. Encoded protein: CAWSPDFYYGYTF. The full variable domain, rest sourced from reference TRBV30 and TRBJ1-2, is SQTIHQWPATLVQPVGSPLSLECTVEGTSNPNLYWYRQAAGRGLQLLFYSVGIGQISSEVPQNLSASRPQDRQFILSSKKLLLSDSGFYLCAWSPDFYYGYTFGSGTRLTVV.